Below, 10 T cell receptor beta chains from the same sample are listed, as sequenced in a study of blood T cell repertoires in COVID-19. Only in-frame clones appear in the TCRdb table, and some are missing; sequencing was by immunoSEQ multiplex PCR. In the table there are 100,000 to 150,000 clones, around four fifths of which are singletons. Sequenced material: peripheral blood. Receptors originate from a man aged 55 to 70 with acute or convalescent COVID-19.

The V gene is TRBV5-1, the J gene TRBJ1-5; weak D call: TRBD1 (5 bases). Germline V gives CDR1 SGHRS, CDR2 YFSETQ. Trimming took 0 bases from V and 4 from J, leaving 11 bases between them. CDR3 length equals 15 residues. This CDR3 is CASSLAGQANQPQHF. CDR3 in DNA: TGCGCCAGCAGCTTGGCAGGGCAAGCGAATCAGCCCCAGCATTTT. Full variable domain (missing parts from reference TRBV5-1 and TRBJ1-5): KAGVTQTPRYLIKTRGQQVTLSCSPISGHRSVSWYQQTPGQGLQFLFEYFSETQRNKGNFPGRFSGRQFSNSRSEMNVSTLELGDSALYLCASSLAGQANQPQHFGDGTRLSIL.

V is TRBV7-2 and J is TRBJ2-2, with D possibly TRBD2 on 7 matching bases. V dropped 2 bases and J dropped 7 bases, with 17 bases sitting between them. Germline V gene data show CDR1 as SGHTA and CDR2 as FQGNSA. CDR3 length: 16 residues. The CDR3 nucleotides read TGTGCCAGCAGCTTATCCCCCGGGCGGGGGCTCGGGGAGCTGTTTTTT. Its protein is CASSLSPGRGLGELFF.

V gene TRBV6-5 combines with J gene TRBJ2-7; possible D gene TRBD2, 5 bases. Germline V CDR1 and CDR2: MNHEY, SVGAGI. Deletions cut 7 bases from V and 4 bases from J, with 14 bases between. CDR3 length: 13 amino acids. The chain's CDR3 is CASTTSQWYEQYF. Here the CDR3 DNA reads TGTGCCAGCACTACTAGTCAGTGGTACGAGCAGTACTTC.

The chain uses TRBV6-1 and TRBJ1-5; tentatively, D is TRBD1 (6 bases). Germline V gene data show CDR1 as MNHNS and CDR2 as SASEGT. CDR3 length: 15 amino acids. V lost 1 base and J lost 7, with 14 bases in between. The CDR3 protein is CASSEGTGQFQPQHF. CDR3 in DNA: TGTGCCAGCAGTGAAGGAACAGGGCAATTCCAGCCCCAGCATTTT.

For the CDR3, the DNA is TGTGCCAGCAGTCCGTGGACAATGAACAGCGCGCGTCAGTGGTATGGCTACACCTTC. Protein: CASSPWTMNSARQWYGYTF. The rearrangement joins TRBV27 to TRBJ1-2, with a possible D match to TRBD1 (5 bases). Deletions cut 5 bases from V and 5 bases from J, with 30 bases between. This CDR3 is 19 amino acids long. The germline V gene encodes CDR1 MNHEY and CDR2 SMNVEV (reference sequence).

CDR3 amino acids: CASGPDRGEAFF. CDR3 DNA: TGTGCTAGTGGCCCTGACAGGGGTGAGGCTTTCTTT. The V and J genes are TRBV12-5 and TRBJ1-1; 8 bases are shared with TRBD1. With V trimmed by 6 bases and J by 11 bases, 8 bases remained unmatched. Germline CDR1 reads LGHNT; CDR2 reads FRNRAP. The CDR3 is made up of 12 amino acids.

V usage is TRBV11-2 and J usage is TRBJ2-7; D ambiguous. This CDR3 is built from 12 residues. Between the trimmed V and J ends, which lost 3 bases and 2 bases, there was a span of 5 bases. Germline CDR1 reads SGHAT; CDR2 reads FQNNGV. The CDR3 DNA sequence: TGTGCCAGCAGCTTGTCCACCTACGAGCAGTACTTC. It encodes CASSLSTYEQYF. Looking up the rest from reference TRBV11-2 and TRBJ2-7 gives the full variable domain: EAGVAQSPRYKIIEKRQSVAFWCNPISGHATLYWYQQILGQGPKLLIQFQNNGVVDDSQLPKDRFSAERLKGVDSTLKIQPAKLEDSAVYLCASSLSTYEQYFGPGTRLTVT.

In its sample, this clone was seen a few times. The chain couples TRBV10-3 to TRBJ2-7; tentative D call: TRBD2 (5 bases). The CDR3 totals 13 residues. In germline, CDR1 is ENHRY, CDR2 SYGVKD. V was clipped by 4 bases and J by 3 bases, with 10 bases between them. The CDR3 DNA sequence: TGTGCCATCAGTGTGGTGGGAGACTACGAGCAGTACTTC. Its protein is CAISVVGDYEQYF.

The chain employs TRBV9 and TRBJ2-7; TRBD1 might be the D (6 bases). The V end was cut by 4 bases, the J end by 6 bases, with 20 bases between. CDR1 is SGDLS, CDR2 YYNGEE, per germline. The CDR3 has 15 residues. The CDR3 protein is CASSSSGQNMVEQYF. CDR3 DNA: TGTGCCAGCAGCTCATCGGGACAAAATATGGTCGAGCAGTACTTC.

The chain recombines TRBV5-5 with TRBJ1-2, with 8 bases identical to TRBD1. Looked up from germline, CDR1 is SGHKS and CDR2 is YYEKEE (reference sequence). Trimming at V came to 0 bases and at J to 1 base, leaving 5 bases not matched to a gene. This CDR3 comprises 16 residues. As DNA, the CDR3 is TGTGCCAGCAGCTTGGGGGGACAGGTCTTTAACTATGGCTACACCTTC. This gives the protein CASSLGGQVFNYGYTF.